Listed below are T cell receptor beta chains from one sample, sequenced in a study of cytomegalovirus exposure and HLA in healthy donors. Sequencing was performed with immunoSEQ multiplex PCR; in TCRdb, only in-frame clones are kept and a portion is missing. The data contain 95,000 or so clones, 77% of them singletons. The sequenced sample was PBMCs. These receptors originate from a middle-aged woman in good health and CMV-seronegative. Each CDR3 is given with its conserved first and last residue. The D gene is left open where the match is weak. Size values are once, few and many counts, or a class for expanded clones, and some rows have none.

D,V,size,J,CDR3,DNA
-,TRBV23-1,-,TRBJ1-5,CASSHKQGGNQPQHF,TGCGCCAGCAGTCATAAACAGGGAGGCAATCAGCCCCAGCATTTT
-,TRBV10-1,-,TRBJ1-1,CASGPAAGGYTEAFF,TGCGCCAGCGGACCTGCGGCGGGCGGCTACACTGAAGCTTTCTTT
-,TRBV5-1,few,TRBJ2-7,CASSFDRRQYEQYF,TGCGCCAGCAGCTTCGATCGTCGCCAGTATGAGCAGTACTTC
TRBD1,TRBV19,few,TRBJ1-5,CASSKRGDRNQPQHF,TGTGCCAGTAGTAAGAGGGGGGACAGAAATCAGCCCCAGCATTTT
-,TRBV5-1,-,TRBJ1-1,CASSLASSGTEAFF,TGCGCCAGCAGCTTGGCCTCATCGGGCACTGAAGCTTTCTTT
-,TRBV7-9,few,TRBJ2-1,CASSAGLHNEQFF,TGTGCCAGCAGCGCGGGGCTCCACAATGAGCAGTTCTTC
-,TRBV4-1,few,TRBJ1-1,CASSPRGYKNTEAFF,TGCGCCAGCAGCCCCCGGGGGTACAAGAACACTGAAGCTTTCTTT
-,TRBV7-9,-,TRBJ2-6,CASSPSSGANVLTF,TGTGCCAGCAGCCCCAGTTCTGGGGCCAACGTCCTGACTTTC
-,TRBV18,-,TRBJ1-4,CASSDDRKRNEKLFF,TGTGCCAGCTCAGACGACAGAAAGAGAAATGAAAAACTGTTTTTT
TRBD1,TRBV27,-,TRBJ1-1,CASRPLRQGGLPEAFF,TGTGCCAGCCGCCCCTTGAGACAGGGAGGTTTACCTGAAGCTTTCTTT
-,TRBV5-6,few,TRBJ2-5,CASSSRLSGTETQYF,TGTGCCAGCAGCTCGCGACTAAGCGGTACAGAGACCCAGTACTTC
TRBD2,TRBV2,-,TRBJ2-3,CASSDDGLAGDTDTQYF,TGTGCCAGCAGTGATGACGGACTAGCGGGGGACACAGATACGCAGTATTTT
-,TRBV4-1,-,TRBJ1-1,CASSQGGGAGYTEAFF,TGCGCCAGCAGCCAAGGAGGAGGGGCTGGGTACACTGAAGCTTTCTTT
-,TRBV29-1,few,TRBJ2-2,CSVGEYNTGELFF,TGCAGCGTAGGGGAATATAACACCGGGGAGCTGTTTTTT
TRBD1,TRBV27,-,TRBJ2-1,CASSGTGRSNEQFF,TGTGCCAGCAGTGGGACAGGGAGAAGCAATGAGCAGTTCTTC
-,TRBV2,-,TRBJ1-2,CASSSDSNYGYTF,TGTGCCAGCAGTTCCGACAGCAACTATGGCTACACCTTC
-,TRBV5-1,-,TRBJ2-5,CASSLAYEGVETQYF,TGCGCCAGCAGCTTGGCTTACGAGGGGGTGGAGACCCAGTACTTC
-,TRBV14,-,TRBJ1-3,CASSHGQLGNTIYF,TGTGCCAGCAGCCACGGACAACTTGGAAACACCATATATTTT
-,TRBV6-6,-,TRBJ1-1,CASSYSRENTEAFF,TGTGCCAGCAGTTACTCGAGGGAAAACACTGAAGCTTTCTTT
-,TRBV6-5,-,TRBJ2-5,CASSYGEQETQYF,TGTGCCAGCAGTTACGGGGAGCAAGAGACCCAGTACTTC
TRBD1,TRBV19,-,TRBJ1-2,CASSMRDSILYGYTF,TGTGCCAGTAGTATGCGGGACAGTATTCTCTATGGCTACACCTTC
-,TRBV7-3,-,TRBJ2-6,CASSPRGDSSGANVLTF,TGTGCCAGCAGCCCCAGGGGGGACTCCTCTGGGGCCAACGTCCTGACTTTC
TRBD1,TRBV2,-,TRBJ1-2,CASSSQGATYGYTF,TGTGCCAGCAGCTCACAGGGGGCAACCTATGGCTACACCTTC
-,TRBV12-5,-,TRBJ2-7,CASGLGQGFGEQYF,TGTGCTAGTGGTCTGGGCCAGGGCTTCGGCGAGCAGTACTTC
-,TRBV19,-,TRBJ1-1,CASSNTVSHYMNTEAFF,TGTGCCAGTAGTAACACAGTCAGCCATTACATGAACACTGAAGCTTTCTTT
-,TRBV19,once,TRBJ1-1,CASSTPELSPEAFF,TGTGCCAGTAGTACTCCCGAGCTGTCGCCTGAAGCTTTCTTT
TRBD2,TRBV28,once,TRBJ2-1,CASSSGTSSYNEQFF,TGTGCCAGCAGTTCAGGGACTAGCTCCTACAATGAGCAGTTCTTC
TRBD1,TRBV2,-,TRBJ2-3,CASSVDREADTQYF,TGTGCCAGCAGCGTAGACAGGGAAGCAGATACGCAGTATTTT
-,TRBV5-1,-,TRBJ1-2,CASNLRAGGPEGYTF,TGCGCCAGCAACCTTAGGGCGGGTGGTCCGGAAGGCTACACCTTC
TRBD2,TRBV2,once,TRBJ2-2,CASRTGLANTGELFF,TGTGCCAGCAGGACTGGACTAGCGAACACCGGGGAGCTGTTTTTT
TRBD2,TRBV7-8,once,TRBJ2-5,CASSPARGAGVLETQYF,TGTGCCAGCAGCCCCGCTCGGGGAGCGGGGGTTTTAGAGACCCAGTACTTC
-,TRBV6-6,-,TRBJ1-5,CASSYPDSGQPQHF,TGTGCCAGCAGTTACCCGGACAGCGGTCAGCCCCAGCATTTT
-,TRBV30,-,TRBJ1-6,CAWHTRGQLKINSPLHF,TGTGCCTGGCATACACGAGGACAGCTCAAAATCAATTCACCCCTCCACTTT
TRBD1,TRBV13,-,TRBJ1-6,CASSTQGDNSPLHF,TGTGCCAGCAGCACTCAGGGGGACAATTCACCCCTCCACTTT
-,TRBV6-1,-,TRBJ1-1,CASNPTAFNTEAFF,TGTGCCAGCAACCCGACAGCCTTTAACACTGAAGCTTTCTTT
-,TRBV6-6,-,TRBJ1-2,CASIDRSANYGYTF,TGTGCCAGCATAGACAGGTCGGCTAACTATGGCTACACCTTC
-,TRBV9,-,TRBJ1-3,CASSSQGPSGNTIYF,TGTGCCAGCAGCTCCCAGGGTCCCTCTGGAAACACCATATATTTT
TRBD1,TRBV14,-,TRBJ2-7,CASSPRDRGFYEQYF,TGTGCCAGCAGCCCCCGGGACAGGGGGTTCTACGAGCAGTACTTC
TRBD1,TRBV5-1,few,TRBJ1-2,CASRAYIIQGADGYTF,TGCGCCAGCAGGGCCTACATAATACAGGGGGCTGATGGCTACACCTTC
-,TRBV7-8,-,TRBJ2-7,CASSLVLASYEQYF,TGTGCCAGCAGCTTAGTGCTGGCCTCCTACGAGCAGTACTTC
TRBD2,TRBV5-6,-,TRBJ2-1,CASSFMSLAGNEQFF,TGTGCCAGCAGCTTTATGTCCCTAGCGGGCAATGAGCAGTTCTTC
-,TRBV6-1,-,TRBJ2-2,CASKSGESRTGELFF,TGTGCCAGCAAATCGGGGGAATCCCGGACCGGGGAGCTGTTTTTT
-,TRBV4-1,-,TRBJ2-1,CASSQMGLRDEQFF,TGCGCCAGCAGCCAAATGGGACTGCGCGATGAGCAGTTCTTC
-,TRBV15,-,TRBJ1-6,CATSRGHHNSPLHF,TGTGCCACCAGCAGAGGACACCATAATTCACCCCTCCACTTT
TRBD1,TRBV9,-,TRBJ1-1,CASNIGTGGASEAFF,TGTGCCAGTAATATCGGGACAGGGGGCGCATCTGAAGCTTTCTTT
-,TRBV7-2,-,TRBJ2-1,CASSLNRDNEQFF,TGTGCCAGCAGCTTGAACCGGGACAATGAGCAGTTCTTC
-,TRBV19,-,TRBJ1-2,CASSATLGYTF,TGTGCCAGTAGTGCCACCCTAGGCTACACCTTC
-,TRBV11-2,-,TRBJ1-2,CASSSPGKRGYTF,TGTGCCAGCAGTTCACCAGGGAAGCGAGGCTACACCTTC
TRBD1,TRBV6-6,-,TRBJ1-2,CASRPGQGGNYGYTF,TGTGCCAGCAGACCGGGACAGGGAGGAAACTATGGCTACACCTTC
-,TRBV6-1,-,TRBJ1-1,CASSLDNMNTEAFF,TGTGCCAGCAGCCTGGACAATATGAACACTGAAGCTTTCTTT
TRBD1,TRBV28,once,TRBJ2-3,CASRERDRGSDTQYF,TGTGCCAGCAGGGAAAGGGACAGGGGGTCAGATACGCAGTATTTT
TRBD1,TRBV5-4,-,TRBJ2-7,CASSNRGSYEQYF,TGTGCCAGCAGCAACAGGGGATCCTACGAGCAGTACTTC
TRBD1,TRBV4-1,few,TRBJ1-5,CASSQDSQGAVQPQHF,TGCGCCAGCAGCCAAGACTCTCAGGGGGCGGTTCAGCCCCAGCATTTT
-,TRBV5-1,-,TRBJ1-5,CASSLLAGNQPQHF,TGCGCCAGCAGCTTGTTGGCAGGGAATCAGCCCCAGCATTTT
-,TRBV30,-,TRBJ1-4,CAIRGVATNEKLFF,TGTGCCATTCGCGGAGTTGCAACTAATGAAAAACTGTTTTTT
-,TRBV5-1,-,TRBJ2-5,CASSARGEIQETQYF,TGCGCCAGCAGCGCCAGGGGGGAAATACAAGAGACCCAGTACTTC
TRBD2,TRBV7-9,-,TRBJ2-7,CASSLGQPGGDEQYF,TGTGCCAGCAGCTTAGGACAGCCTGGGGGGGACGAGCAGTACTTC